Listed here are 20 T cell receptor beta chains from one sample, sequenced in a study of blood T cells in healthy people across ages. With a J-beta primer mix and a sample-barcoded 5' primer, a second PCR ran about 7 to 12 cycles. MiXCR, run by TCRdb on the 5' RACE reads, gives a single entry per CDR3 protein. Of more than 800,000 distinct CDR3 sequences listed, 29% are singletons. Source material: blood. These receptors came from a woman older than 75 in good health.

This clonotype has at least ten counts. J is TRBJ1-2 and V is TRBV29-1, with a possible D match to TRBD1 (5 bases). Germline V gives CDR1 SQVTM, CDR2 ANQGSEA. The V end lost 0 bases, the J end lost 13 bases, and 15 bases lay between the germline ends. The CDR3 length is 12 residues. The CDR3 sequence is CSVEDLGGQGTF. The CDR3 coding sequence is TGCAGCGTTGAAGATCTTGGCGGCCAGGGCACCTTC.

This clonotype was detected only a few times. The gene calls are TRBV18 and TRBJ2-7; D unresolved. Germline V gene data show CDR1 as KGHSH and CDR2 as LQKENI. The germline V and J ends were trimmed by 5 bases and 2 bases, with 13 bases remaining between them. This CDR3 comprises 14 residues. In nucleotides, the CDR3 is TGTGCCAGCTCATCAACCCTGGGTCCCTACGAGCAGTACTTC. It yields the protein CASSSTLGPYEQYF. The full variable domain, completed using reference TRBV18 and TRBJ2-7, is NAGVMQNPRHLVRRRGQEARLRCSPMKGHSHVYWYRQLPEEGLKFMVYLQKENIIDESGMPKERFSAEFPKEGPSILRIQQVVRGDSAAYFCASSSTLGPYEQYFGPGTRLTVT.

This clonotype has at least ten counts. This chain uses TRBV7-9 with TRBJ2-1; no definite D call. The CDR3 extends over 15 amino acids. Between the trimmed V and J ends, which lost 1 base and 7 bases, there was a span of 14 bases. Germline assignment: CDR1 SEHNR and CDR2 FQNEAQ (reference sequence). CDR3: CASSLDLYKGNEQFF. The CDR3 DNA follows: TGTGCCAGCAGCTTAGATCTCTACAAGGGAAATGAGCAGTTCTTC.

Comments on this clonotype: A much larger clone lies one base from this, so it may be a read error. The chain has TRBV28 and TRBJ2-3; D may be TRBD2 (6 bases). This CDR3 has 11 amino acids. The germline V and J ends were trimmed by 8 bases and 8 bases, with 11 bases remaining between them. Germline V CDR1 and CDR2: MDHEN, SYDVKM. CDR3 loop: CASGGPGTQYF. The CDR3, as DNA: TGTGCCAGCGGAGGGCCAGGTACGCAGTATTTT.

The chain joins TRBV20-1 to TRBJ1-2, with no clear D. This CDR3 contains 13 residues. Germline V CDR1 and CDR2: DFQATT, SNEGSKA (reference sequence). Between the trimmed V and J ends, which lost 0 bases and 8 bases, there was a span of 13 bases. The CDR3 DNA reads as TGCAGTGCTAGAGATGTCCAGGTCAGAGGCTACACCTTC. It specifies CSARDVQVRGYTF.

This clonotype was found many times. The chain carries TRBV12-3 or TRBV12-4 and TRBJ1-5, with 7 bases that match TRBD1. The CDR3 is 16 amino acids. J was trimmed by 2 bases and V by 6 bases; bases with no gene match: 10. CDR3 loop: CASSHNRGRGNQPQHF. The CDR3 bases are TGTGCCAGCAGCCACAACAGGGGCAGAGGCAATCAGCCCCAGCATTTT.

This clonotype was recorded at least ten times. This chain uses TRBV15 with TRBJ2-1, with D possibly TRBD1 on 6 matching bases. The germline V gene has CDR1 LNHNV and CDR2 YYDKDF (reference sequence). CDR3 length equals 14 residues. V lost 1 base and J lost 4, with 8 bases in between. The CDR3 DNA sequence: TGTGCCACCAGCAGAGCCGGACAGTACAATGAGCAGTTCTTC. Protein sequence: CATSRAGQYNEQFF.

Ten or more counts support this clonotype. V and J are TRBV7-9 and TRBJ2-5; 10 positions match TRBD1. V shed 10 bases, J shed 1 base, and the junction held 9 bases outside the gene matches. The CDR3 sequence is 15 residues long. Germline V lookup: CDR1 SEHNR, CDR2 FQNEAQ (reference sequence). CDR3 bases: TGTGCCATAAGCCAGGACAGGGGGATCCAAGAGACCCAGTACTTC. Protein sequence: CAISQDRGIQETQYF.

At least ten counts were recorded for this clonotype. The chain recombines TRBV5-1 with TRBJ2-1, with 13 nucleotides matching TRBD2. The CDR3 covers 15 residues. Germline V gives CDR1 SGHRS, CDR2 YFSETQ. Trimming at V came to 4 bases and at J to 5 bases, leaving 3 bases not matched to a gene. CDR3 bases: TGCGCCAGCAGCATAGGACTAGCGGGGGACAATGAGCAGTTCTTC. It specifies CASSIGLAGDNEQFF.

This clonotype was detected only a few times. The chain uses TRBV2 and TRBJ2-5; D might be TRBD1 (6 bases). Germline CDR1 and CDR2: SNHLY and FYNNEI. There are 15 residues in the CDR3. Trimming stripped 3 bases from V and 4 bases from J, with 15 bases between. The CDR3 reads CASSDRGSSTETQYF. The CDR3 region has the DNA TGTGCCAGCAGTGATAGGGGGAGTTCGACAGAGACCCAGTACTTC.

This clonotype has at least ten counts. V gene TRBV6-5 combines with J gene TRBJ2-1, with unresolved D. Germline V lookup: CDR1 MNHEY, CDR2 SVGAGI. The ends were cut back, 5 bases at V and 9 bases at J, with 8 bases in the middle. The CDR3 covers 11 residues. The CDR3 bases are TGTGCCAGCAGTCTTGGAATTGAGCAGTTCTTC. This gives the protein CASSLGIEQFF.

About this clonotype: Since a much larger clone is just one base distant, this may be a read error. The CDR3 coding sequence is TGTGCCGGCAGTTACGGTGGACAGGTCCAAGAGACCCAGTACTTC. Translation: CAGSYGGQVQETQYF. The gene calls are TRBV6-2 or TRBV6-3 and TRBJ2-5; 7 positions match TRBD1. The CDR3 runs 15 residues. CDR1 is MNHEY, CDR2 SVGEGT, per germline.

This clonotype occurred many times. CDR3 region: CASSSTGLAGVTSYEQYF. The CDR3 DNA reads as TGTGCCAGCAGTTCTACTGGGCTAGCGGGGGTTACCTCCTACGAGCAGTACTTC. V gene TRBV28 combines with J gene TRBJ2-7; TRBD2 agrees at 10 bases. V shed 4 bases, J shed 0 bases, and the junction held 12 bases outside the gene matches. The CDR3 runs 18 residues. The germline gives CDR1 MDHEN, CDR2 SYDVKM.

CDR3 sequence: CATSRDSTDSSYEQYF. The CDR3 DNA reads TGTGCCACCAGCAGAGATTCTACAGACAGCTCCTACGAGCAGTACTTC. The chain employs TRBV15 and TRBJ2-7; maybe TRBD1 (5 bases). V lost 0 bases and J lost 0, with 12 bases in between. From germline, CDR1 is LNHNV and CDR2 YYDKDF (reference sequence). The CDR3 has 16 residues.

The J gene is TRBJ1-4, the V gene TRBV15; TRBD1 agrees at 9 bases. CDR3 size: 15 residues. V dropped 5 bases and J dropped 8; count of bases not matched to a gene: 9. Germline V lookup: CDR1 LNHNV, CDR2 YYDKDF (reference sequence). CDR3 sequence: CATSRPGQGIEKLFF. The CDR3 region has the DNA TGTGCCACCAGCCGCCCGGGACAGGGAATAGAAAAACTGTTTTTT.

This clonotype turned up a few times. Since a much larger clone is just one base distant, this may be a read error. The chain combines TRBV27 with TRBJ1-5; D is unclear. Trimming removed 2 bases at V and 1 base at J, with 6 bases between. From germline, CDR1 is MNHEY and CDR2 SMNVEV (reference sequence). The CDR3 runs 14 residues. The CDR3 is CASSLIGSNQPQHF. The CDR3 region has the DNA TGTGCCAGCAGTTTAATAGGGAGCAATCAGCCCCAGCATTTT.

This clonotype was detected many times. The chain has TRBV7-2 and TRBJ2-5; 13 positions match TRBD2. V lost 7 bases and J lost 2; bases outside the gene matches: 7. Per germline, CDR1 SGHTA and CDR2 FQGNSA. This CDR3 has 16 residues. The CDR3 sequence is CASTGLAGVRQETQYF. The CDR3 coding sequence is TGTGCCAGCACAGGACTAGCGGGGGTCAGACAAGAGACCCAGTACTTC.

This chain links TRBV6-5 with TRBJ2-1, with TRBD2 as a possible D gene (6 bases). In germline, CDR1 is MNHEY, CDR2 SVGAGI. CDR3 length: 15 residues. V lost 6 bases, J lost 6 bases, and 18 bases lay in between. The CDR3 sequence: CASSPIGRRGNEQFF. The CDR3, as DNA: TGTGCCAGCAGCCCGATCGGGAGACGGGGCAATGAGCAGTTCTTC.

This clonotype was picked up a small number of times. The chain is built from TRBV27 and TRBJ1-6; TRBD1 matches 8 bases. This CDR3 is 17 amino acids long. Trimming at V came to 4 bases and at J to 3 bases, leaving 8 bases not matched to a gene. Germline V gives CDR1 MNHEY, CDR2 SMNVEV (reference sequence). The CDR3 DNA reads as TGTGCCAGCAGTTCCAGAACAGGGGGGAACTATAATTCACCCCTCCACTTT. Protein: CASSSRTGGNYNSPLHF.

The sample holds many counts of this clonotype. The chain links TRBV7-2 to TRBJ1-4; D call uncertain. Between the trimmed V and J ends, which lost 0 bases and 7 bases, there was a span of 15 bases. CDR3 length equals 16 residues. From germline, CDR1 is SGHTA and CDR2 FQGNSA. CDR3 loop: CASSLAAQRGSEKLFF. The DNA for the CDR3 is TGTGCCAGCAGCTTAGCCGCTCAGCGCGGGAGTGAAAAACTGTTTTTT.